A selection of T cell receptor beta chains follows, all from one sample in a study of T-cell memory formation after mild COVID-19. TCRdb recomputed calls from the 5' RACE reads with MiXCR, one row per CDR3 protein. In the table there are about 130,000 distinct CDR3 sequences, less than 6.5% of which are singletons. The specimen sequenced was PBMCs or a T cell subset sorted from them (not recorded which). The receptor source for this set is an adult woman who had mild COVID-19 (a few samples of this study predate the infection). Cell type and time point are not known. Each CDR3 is given with its conserved first and last residue. D genes are given only for firm matches. Clone sizes are given selectively: once, few, many, or a class where the clone is expanded.

few,TRBD2,TRBV7-6,TRBJ2-3,TGTGCCAGCAGTCAAAGCGGGGGACTCACAGATACGCAGTATTTT,CASSQSGGLTDTQYF
few,-,TRBV6-2/TRBV6-3,TRBJ2-2,TGTGCCAGCAGTTATATTTCGTCCGGGGAGCTGTTTTTT,CASSYISSGELFF
-,-,TRBV24-1,TRBJ2-3,TGTGCCACCAGTGATTTTGGGGAACGCACAGATACGCAGTATTTT,CATSDFGERTDTQYF
few,TRBD1,TRBV20-1,TRBJ1-1,TGCAGTGTATCCCCACAGGGGGCCCCTCGGAACACTGAAGCTTTCTTT,CSVSPQGAPRNTEAFF
few,TRBD1,TRBV29-1,TRBJ1-1,TGCAGCGCCTCCCTCAGCTACAGGGGCCGGAACACTGAAGCTTTCTTT,CSASLSYRGRNTEAFF
few,TRBD1,TRBV5-6,TRBJ1-1,TGTGCCAGCTCCGGGAACAGGGGGATCACTGAAGCTTTCTTT,CASSGNRGITEAFF
many,TRBD1,TRBV24-1,TRBJ1-3,TGTGCCACCAGTGATTCAAGGACAGGCCTCTCTGGAAACACCATATATTTT,CATSDSRTGLSGNTIYF
-,TRBD2,TRBV5-1,TRBJ2-1,TGCGCCAGCAGCCGCCCCAGCGGGAGCTGGAATGAGCAGTTCTTC,CASSRPSGSWNEQFF
-,TRBD2,TRBV14,TRBJ2-1,TGTGCCAGCAGCCCGGGACTAGCGGGGAACCATGAGCAGTTCTTC,CASSPGLAGNHEQFF
few,-,TRBV7-2,TRBJ1-6,TGTGCCAGCAGCTTGCAGATCCAGCAAAATTCACCCCTCCACTTT,CASSLQIQQNSPLHF
many,-,TRBV2,TRBJ2-7,TGTGCCAGCAGGGGGGGGCCACTGGGCGAGCAGTACTTC,CASRGGPLGEQYF
few,-,TRBV29-1,TRBJ2-3,TGCAGCGTTGAAACCCGCTCCCTAGGGGGGTTCACAGATACGCAGTATTTT,CSVETRSLGGFTDTQYF
many,-,TRBV12-3/TRBV12-4,TRBJ2-3,TGTGCCAGCAGTTTATCGGACCGGGATTACACAGATACGCAGTATTTT,CASSLSDRDYTDTQYF
many,-,TRBV7-9,TRBJ2-7,TGTGCCAGCACCCCCCCCGCGGGCACGTCCTACGAGCAGTACTTC,CASTPPAGTSYEQYF
many,-,TRBV12-3/TRBV12-4,TRBJ1-1,TGTGCCAGCAGTTTCGGGGGAAGAAACACTGAAGCTTTCTTT,CASSFGGRNTEAFF
many,-,TRBV24-1,TRBJ2-7,TGTGCCACCAGTGATCCCCGGACGGCGACGGGCGAGCAGTACTTC,CATSDPRTATGEQYF
few,-,TRBV12-3/TRBV12-4,TRBJ2-1,TGTGCCAGCAGCCCCATGGGGGGTGGGGGGGGCGGTAATGAGCAGTTCTTC,CASSPMGGGGGGNEQFF
many,-,TRBV7-2,TRBJ2-1,TGTGCCAGCAGCTTAGTAGGGCGGCGGTTCTTC,CASSLVGRRFF
few,TRBD2,TRBV7-2,TRBJ2-5,TGTGCCAGCAGCTTAGGGGGAGGGCAATCTGAGACCCAGTACTTC,CASSLGGGQSETQYF
-,-,TRBV7-9,TRBJ2-1,TGTGCCAGCAGCTTAACGGTGTCCCCTAATGAGCAGTTCTTC,CASSLTVSPNEQFF
many,-,TRBV12-3/TRBV12-4,TRBJ1-6,TGTGCCAGCAGTCCGGACAGAGATTCACCCCTCCACTTT,CASSPDRDSPLHF
few,-,TRBV7-2,TRBJ2-1,TGTGCCAGCAGCTTAGGTGGGGCAACGAATGAGCAGTTCTTC,CASSLGGATNEQFF